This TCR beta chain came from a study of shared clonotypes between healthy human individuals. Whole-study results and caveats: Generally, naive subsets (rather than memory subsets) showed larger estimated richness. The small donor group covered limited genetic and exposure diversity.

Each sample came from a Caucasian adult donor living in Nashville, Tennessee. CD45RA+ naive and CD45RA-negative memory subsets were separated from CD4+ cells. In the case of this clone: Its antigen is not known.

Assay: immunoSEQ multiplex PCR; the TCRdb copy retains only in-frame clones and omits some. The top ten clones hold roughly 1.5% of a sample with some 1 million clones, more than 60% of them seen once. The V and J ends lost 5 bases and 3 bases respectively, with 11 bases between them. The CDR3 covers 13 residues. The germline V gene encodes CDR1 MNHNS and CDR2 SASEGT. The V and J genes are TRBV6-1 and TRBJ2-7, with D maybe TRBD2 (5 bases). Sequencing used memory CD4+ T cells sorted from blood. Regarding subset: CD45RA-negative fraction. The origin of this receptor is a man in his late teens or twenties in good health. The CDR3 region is CASSTGESYEQYF. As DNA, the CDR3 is TGTGCCAGCAGTACCGGGGAAAGCTACGAGCAGTACTTC.